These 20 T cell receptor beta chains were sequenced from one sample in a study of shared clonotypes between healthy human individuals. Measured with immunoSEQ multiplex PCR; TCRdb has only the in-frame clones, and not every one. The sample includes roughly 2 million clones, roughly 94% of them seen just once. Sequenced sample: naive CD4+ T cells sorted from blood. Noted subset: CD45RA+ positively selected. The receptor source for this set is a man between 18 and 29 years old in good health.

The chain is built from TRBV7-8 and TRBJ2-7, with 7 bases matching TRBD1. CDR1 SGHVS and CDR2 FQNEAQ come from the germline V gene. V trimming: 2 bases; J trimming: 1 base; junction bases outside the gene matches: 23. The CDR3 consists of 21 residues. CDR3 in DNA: TGTGCCAGCAGCTTACGGGAAAGAGCTTTGTCGGTGCGACAGGGATCCTACGAGCAGTACTTC. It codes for CASSLRERALSVRQGSYEQYF.

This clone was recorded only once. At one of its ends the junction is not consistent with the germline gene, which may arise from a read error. This CDR3 is CASSLAIASVDF. The CDR3 region has the DNA TGTGCCAGCAGCTTAGCTATTGCGTCTGTAGATTTT. The rearrangement links TRBV7-2 to TRBJ2-3; unclear D gene. The CDR3 extends over 12 amino acids. Germline V gives CDR1 SGHTA, CDR2 FQGNSA.

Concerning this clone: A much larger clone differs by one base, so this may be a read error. CDR3 DNA: TGTGCCAGCAGCTTAGACGCCGGGGAGCTGTTTTTT. This translates into CASSLDAGELFF. The chain recombines TRBV7-9 with TRBJ2-2; D is ambiguous. V shed 1 base and J shed 6 bases, with 3 bases lying between them. CDR1 SEHNR and CDR2 FQNEAQ come from the germline V gene (reference sequence). CDR3 length: 12 amino acids. The variable domain in full, with the rest retrieved from reference TRBV7-9 and TRBJ2-2, is DTGVSQNPRHKITKRGQNVTFRCDPISEHNRLYWYRQTLGQGPEFLTYFQNEAQLEKSRLLSDRFSAERPKGSFSTLEIQRTEQGDSAMYLCASSLDAGELFFGEGSRLTVL.

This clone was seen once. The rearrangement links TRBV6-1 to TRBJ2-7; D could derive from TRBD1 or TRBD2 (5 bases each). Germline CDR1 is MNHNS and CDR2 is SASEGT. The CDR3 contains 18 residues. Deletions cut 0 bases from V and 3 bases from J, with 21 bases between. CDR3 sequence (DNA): TGTGCCAGCAGTGAAGCCGGGATAGACAGTGAATGGGGCTACGAGCAGTACTTC. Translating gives CASSEAGIDSEWGYEQYF.

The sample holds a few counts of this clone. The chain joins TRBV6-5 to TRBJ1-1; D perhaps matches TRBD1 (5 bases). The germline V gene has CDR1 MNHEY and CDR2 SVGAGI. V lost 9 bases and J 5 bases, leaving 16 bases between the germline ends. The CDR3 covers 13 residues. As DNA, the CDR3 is TGTGCCAGTAAAGACGGGGGTAGGACTGAAGCTTTCTTT. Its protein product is CASKDGGRTEAFF.

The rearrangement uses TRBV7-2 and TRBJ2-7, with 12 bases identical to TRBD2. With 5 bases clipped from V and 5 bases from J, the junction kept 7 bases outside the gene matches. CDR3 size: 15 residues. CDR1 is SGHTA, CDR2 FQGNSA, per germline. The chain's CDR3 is CASSSLAGGINEQYF. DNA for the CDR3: TGTGCCAGCAGCAGCCTAGCGGGAGGGATCAACGAGCAGTACTTC. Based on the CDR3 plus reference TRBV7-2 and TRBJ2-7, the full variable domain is GAGVSQSPSNKVTEKGKDVELRCDPISGHTALYWYRQSLGQGLEFLIYFQGNSAPDKSGLPSDRFSAERTGGSVSTLTIQRTQQEDSAVYLCASSSLAGGINEQYFGPGTRLTVT.

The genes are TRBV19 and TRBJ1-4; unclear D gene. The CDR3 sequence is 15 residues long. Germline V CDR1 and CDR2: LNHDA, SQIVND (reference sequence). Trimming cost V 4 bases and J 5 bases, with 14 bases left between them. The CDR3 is CASSSQRIMNEKLFF. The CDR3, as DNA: TGTGCCAGTAGTAGTCAGAGAATAATGAATGAAAAACTGTTTTTT. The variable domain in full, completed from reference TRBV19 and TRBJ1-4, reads DGGITQSPKYLFRKEGQNVTLSCEQNLNHDAMYWYRQDPGQGLRLIYYSQIVNDFQKGDIAEGYSVSREKKESFPLTVTSAQKNPTAFYLCASSSQRIMNEKLFFGSGTQLSVL.

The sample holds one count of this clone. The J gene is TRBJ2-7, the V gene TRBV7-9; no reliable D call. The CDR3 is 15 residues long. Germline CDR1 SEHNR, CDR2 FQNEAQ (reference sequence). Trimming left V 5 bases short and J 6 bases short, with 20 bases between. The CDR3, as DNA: TGTGCCAGCAGCCCAGAAGTGGGCCTGGTTCGCGAGCAGTACTTC. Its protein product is CASSPEVGLVREQYF.

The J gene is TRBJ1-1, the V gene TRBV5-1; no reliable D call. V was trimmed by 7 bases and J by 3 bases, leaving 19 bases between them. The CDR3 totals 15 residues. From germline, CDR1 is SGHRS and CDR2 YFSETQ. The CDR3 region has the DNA TGCGCCAGCTCCAGCCGACCCGGAACATACACTGAAGCTTTCTTT. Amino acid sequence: CASSSRPGTYTEAFF. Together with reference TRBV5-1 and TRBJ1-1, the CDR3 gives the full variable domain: KAGVTQTPRYLIKTRGQQVTLSCSPISGHRSVSWYQQTPGQGLQFLFEYFSETQRNKGNFPGRFSGRQFSNSRSEMNVSTLELGDSALYLCASSSRPGTYTEAFFGQGTRLTVV.

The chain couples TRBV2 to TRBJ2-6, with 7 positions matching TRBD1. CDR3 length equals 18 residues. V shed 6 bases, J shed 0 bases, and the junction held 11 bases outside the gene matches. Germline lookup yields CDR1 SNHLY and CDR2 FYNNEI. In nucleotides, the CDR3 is TGTGCCAGCAGGGCCTTTGGGACAGACTTCTCTGGGGCCAACGTCCTGACTTTC. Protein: CASRAFGTDFSGANVLTF.

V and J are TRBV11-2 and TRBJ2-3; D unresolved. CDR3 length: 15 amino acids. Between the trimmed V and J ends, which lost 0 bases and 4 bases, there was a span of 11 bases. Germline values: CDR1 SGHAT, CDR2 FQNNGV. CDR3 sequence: CASSLDRSGADTQYF. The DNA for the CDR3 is TGTGCCAGCAGCTTAGACAGGTCTGGCGCAGATACGCAGTATTTT.

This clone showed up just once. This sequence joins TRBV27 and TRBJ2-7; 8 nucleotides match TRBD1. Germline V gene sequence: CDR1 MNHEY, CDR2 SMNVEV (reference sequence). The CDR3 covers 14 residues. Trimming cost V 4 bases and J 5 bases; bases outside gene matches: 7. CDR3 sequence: CASSSQGVDHEQYF. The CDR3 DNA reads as TGTGCCAGCAGTTCACAGGGGGTTGACCACGAGCAGTACTTC.

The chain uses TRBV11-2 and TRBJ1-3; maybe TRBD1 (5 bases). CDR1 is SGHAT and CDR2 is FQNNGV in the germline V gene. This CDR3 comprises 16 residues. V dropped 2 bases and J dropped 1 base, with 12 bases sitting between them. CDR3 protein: CASSLPGRPSGNTIYF. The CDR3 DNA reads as TGTGCCAGCAGCTTACCAGGGAGACCTTCTGGAAACACCATATATTTT.

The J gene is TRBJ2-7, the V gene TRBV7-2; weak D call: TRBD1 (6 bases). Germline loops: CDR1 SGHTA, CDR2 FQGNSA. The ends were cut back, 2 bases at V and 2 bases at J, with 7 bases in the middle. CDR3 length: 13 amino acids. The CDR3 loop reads CASSLWGPYEQYF. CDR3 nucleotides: TGTGCCAGCAGCTTATGGGGGCCCTACGAGCAGTACTTC.

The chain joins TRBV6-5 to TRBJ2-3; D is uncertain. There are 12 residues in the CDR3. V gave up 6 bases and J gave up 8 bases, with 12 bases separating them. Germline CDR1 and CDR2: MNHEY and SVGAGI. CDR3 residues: CASSLVKGTQYF. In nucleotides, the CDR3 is TGTGCCAGCAGCCTCGTTAAGGGTACGCAGTATTTT.

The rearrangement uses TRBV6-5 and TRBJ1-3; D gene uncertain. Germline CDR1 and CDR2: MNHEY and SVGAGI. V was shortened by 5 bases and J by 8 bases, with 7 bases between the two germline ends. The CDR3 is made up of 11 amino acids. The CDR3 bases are TGTGCCAGCAGTCAAGGTGACACCATATATTTT. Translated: CASSQGDTIYF.

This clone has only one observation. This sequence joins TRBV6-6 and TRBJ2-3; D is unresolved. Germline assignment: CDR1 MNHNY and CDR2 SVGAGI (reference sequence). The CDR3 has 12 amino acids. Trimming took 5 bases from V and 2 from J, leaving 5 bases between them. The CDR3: CASSVLTDTQYF. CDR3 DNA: TGTGCCAGCAGTGTACTCACAGATACGCAGTATTTT.

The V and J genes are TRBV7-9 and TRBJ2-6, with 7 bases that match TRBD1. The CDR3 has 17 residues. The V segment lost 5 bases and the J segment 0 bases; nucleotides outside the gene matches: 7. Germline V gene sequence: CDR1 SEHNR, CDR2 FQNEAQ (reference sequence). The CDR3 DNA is TGTGCCAGCAGCCTACAGGGGACGGGCTCTGGGGCCAACGTCCTGACTTTC. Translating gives CASSLQGTGSGANVLTF.

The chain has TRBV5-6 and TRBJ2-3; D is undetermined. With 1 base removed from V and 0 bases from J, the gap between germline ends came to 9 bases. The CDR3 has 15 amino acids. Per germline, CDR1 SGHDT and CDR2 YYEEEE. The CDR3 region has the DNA TGTGCCAGCAGCTTGTCTGGCTCTAGCACAGATACGCAGTATTTT. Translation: CASSLSGSSTDTQYF.

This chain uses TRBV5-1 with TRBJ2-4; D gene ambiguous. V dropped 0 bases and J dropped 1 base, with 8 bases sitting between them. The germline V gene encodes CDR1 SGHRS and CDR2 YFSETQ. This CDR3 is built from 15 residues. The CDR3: CASSLAIHAKNIQYF. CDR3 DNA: TGCGCCAGCAGCTTGGCCATCCACGCCAAAAACATTCAGTACTTC.